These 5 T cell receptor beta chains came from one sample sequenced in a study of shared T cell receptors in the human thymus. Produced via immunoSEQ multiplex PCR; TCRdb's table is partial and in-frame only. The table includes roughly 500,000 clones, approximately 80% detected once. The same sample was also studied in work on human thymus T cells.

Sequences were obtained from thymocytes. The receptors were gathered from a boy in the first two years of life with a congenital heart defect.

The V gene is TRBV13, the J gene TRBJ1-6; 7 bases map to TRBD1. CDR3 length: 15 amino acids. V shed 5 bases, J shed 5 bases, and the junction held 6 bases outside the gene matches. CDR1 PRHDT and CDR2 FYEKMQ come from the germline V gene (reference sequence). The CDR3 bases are TGTGCCAGCAGCCCCGGAGACAGGGATAATTCACCCCTCCACTTT. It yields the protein CASSPGDRDNSPLHF. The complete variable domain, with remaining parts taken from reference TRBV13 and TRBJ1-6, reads AAGVIQSPRHLIKEKRETATLKCYPIPRHDTVYWYQQGPGQDPQFLISFYEKMQSDKGSIPDRFSAQQFSDYHSELNMSSLELGDSALYFCASSPGDRDNSPLHFGNGTRLTVT.

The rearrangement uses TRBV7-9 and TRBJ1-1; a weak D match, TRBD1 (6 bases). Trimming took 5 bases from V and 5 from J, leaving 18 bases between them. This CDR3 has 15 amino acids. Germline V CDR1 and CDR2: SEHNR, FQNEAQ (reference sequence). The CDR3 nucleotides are TGTGCCAGCAGCCCGCTACAGGGTTGGAAAACTGAAGCTTTCTTT. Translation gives CASSPLQGWKTEAFF.

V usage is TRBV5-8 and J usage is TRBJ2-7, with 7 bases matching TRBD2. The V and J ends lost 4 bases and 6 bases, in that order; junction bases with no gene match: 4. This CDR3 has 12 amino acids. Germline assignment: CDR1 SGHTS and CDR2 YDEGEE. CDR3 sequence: CASSRGGTEQYF. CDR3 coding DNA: TGTGCCAGCAGCCGCGGGGGTACCGAGCAGTACTTC. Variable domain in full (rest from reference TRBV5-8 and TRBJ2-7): EAGVTQSPTHLIKTRGQQATLRCSPISGHTSVYWYQQALGLGLQFLLWYDEGEERNRGNFPPRFSGRQFPNYSSELNVNALELEDSALYLCASSRGGTEQYFGPGTRLTVT.

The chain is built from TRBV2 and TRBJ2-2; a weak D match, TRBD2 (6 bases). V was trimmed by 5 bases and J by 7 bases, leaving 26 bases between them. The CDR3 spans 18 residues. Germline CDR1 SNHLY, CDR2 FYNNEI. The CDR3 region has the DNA TGTGCCAGCAGTACGAGACAGCGGGCAACTACTGCGGACGGGGAGCTGTTTTTT. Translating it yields CASSTRQRATTADGELFF.

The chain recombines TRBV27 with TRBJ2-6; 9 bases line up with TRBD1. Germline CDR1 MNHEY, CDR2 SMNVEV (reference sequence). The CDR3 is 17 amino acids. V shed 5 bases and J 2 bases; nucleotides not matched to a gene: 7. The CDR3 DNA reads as TGTGCCAGCAGTCCCAGACAGGGGGTCCCTGGGGCCAACGTCCTGACTTTC. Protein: CASSPRQGVPGANVLTF.